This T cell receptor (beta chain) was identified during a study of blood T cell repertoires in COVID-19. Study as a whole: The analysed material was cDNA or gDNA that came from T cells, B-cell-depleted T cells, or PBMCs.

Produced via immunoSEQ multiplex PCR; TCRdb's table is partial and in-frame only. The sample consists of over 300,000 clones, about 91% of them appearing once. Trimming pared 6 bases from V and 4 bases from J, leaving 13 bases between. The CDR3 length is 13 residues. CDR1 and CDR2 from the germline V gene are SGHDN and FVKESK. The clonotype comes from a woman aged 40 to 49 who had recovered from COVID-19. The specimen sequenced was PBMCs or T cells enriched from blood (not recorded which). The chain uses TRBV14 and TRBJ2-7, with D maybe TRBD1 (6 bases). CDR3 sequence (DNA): TGTGCCAGCAGGTCGACAGGAGAATACGAGCAGTACTTC. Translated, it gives CASRSTGEYEQYF.